This TCR beta chain was captured in a study of PD-L1 blockade in urothelial cancer. For the study at large: The patients first took atezolizumab around 2014, receiving 1,200 mg intravenously every 3 weeks. Study-wide results and caveats: Lower pretreatment blood TCR clonality, under the median, predicted better survival, researchers reported.

Germline assignment: CDR1 SGHDT and CDR2 YYEEEE. The CDR3 totals 16 residues. Trimming shortened V by 4 bases and J by 0 bases, and 14 bases separated the two germline ends. This clone was seen a single time. Its cognate antigen is unknown. Added to each PCR by spiking were synthetic TCR analog templates. The repertoire was sequenced with immunoSEQ multiplex PCR; TCRdb's copy has only in-frame clones and lacks some. Of tens of thousands of clones listed, roughly 85% are singletons. The sequence came from a man aged 60 to 75 with urothelial cancer. Sequences were derived from PBMCs, sampled around atezolizumab (anti-PD-L1) treatment. The chain links TRBV5-6 to TRBJ1-3; D is ambiguous. In DNA form, the CDR3 reads TGTGCCAGCAGCCGTTTTACCGGGTACTCTGGAAACACCATATATTTT. Amino acids: CASSRFTGYSGNTIYF. Complete variable domain (other parts from reference TRBV5-6 and TRBJ1-3): DAGVTQSPTHLIKTRGQQVTLRCSPKSGHDTVSWYQQALGQGPQFIFQYYEEEERQRGNFPDRFSGHQFPNYSSELNVNALLLGDSALYLCASSRFTGYSGNTIYFGEGSWLTVV.